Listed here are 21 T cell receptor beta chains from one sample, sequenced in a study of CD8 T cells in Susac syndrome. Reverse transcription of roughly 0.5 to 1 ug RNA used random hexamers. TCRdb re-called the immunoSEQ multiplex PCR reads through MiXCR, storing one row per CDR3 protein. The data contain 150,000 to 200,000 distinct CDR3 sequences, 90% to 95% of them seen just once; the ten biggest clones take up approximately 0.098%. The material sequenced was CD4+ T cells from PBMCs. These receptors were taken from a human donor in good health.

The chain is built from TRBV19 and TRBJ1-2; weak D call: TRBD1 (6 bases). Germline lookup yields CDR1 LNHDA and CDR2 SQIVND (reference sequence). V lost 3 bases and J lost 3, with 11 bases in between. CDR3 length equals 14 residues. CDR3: CASSIPGEDYGYTF. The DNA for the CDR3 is TGTGCCAGTAGTATTCCAGGGGAAGACTATGGCTACACCTTC.

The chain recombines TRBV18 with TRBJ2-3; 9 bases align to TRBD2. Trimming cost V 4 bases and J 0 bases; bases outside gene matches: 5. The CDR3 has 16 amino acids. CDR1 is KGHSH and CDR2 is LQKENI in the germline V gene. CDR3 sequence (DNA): TGTGCCAGCTCACTCCTAGCGGGGCATAGCACAGATACGCAGTATTTT. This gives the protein CASSLLAGHSTDTQYF. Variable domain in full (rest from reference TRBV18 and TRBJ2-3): NAGVMQNPRHLVRRRGQEARLRCSPMKGHSHVYWYRQLPEEGLKFMVYLQKENIIDESGMPKERFSAEFPKEGPSILRIQQVVRGDSAAYFCASSLLAGHSTDTQYFGPGTRLTVL.

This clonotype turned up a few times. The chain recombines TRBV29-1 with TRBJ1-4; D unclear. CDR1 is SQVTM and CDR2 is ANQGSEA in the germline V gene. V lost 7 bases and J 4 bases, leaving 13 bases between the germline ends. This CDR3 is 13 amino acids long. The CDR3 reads CSALTPLNEKLFF. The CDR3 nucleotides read TGCAGCGCCTTGACACCCCTTAATGAAAAACTGTTTTTT.

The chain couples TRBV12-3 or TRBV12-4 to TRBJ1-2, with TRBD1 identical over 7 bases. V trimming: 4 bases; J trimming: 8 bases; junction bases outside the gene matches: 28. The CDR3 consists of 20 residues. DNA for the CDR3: TGTGCCAGCAGTTCCACCGAAACAGGGGACAGCGCTCCAGGGAGTCGCGGCTACACCTTC. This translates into CASSSTETGDSAPGSRGYTF.

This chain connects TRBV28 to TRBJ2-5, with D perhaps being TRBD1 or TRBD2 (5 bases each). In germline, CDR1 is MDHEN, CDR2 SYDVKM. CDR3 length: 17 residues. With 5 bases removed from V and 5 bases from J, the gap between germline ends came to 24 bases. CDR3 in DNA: TGTGCCAGCAGTCCACCCCCCGGGACCCCGGGTTGGGAGACCCAGTACTTC. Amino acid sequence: CASSPPPGTPGWETQYF. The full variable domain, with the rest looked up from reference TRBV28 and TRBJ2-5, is DVKVTQSSRYLVKRTGEKVFLECVQDMDHENMFWYRQDPGLGLRLIYFSYDVKMKEKGDIPEGYSVSREKKERFSLILESASTNQTSMYLCASSPPPGTPGWETQYFGPGTRLLVL.

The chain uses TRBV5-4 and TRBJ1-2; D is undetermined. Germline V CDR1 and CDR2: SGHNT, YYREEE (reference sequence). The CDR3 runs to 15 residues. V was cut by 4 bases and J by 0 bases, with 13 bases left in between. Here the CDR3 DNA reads TGTGCCAGCAGCCCCGGACGGTTATCTAACTATGGCTACACCTTC. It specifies CASSPGRLSNYGYTF.

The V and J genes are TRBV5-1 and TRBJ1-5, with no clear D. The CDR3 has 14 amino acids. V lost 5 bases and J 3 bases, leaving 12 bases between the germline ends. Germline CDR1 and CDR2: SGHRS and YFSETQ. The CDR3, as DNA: TGCGCCAGCAGTTCTGGGTGGGACAATCAGCCCCAGCATTTT. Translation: CASSSGWDNQPQHF. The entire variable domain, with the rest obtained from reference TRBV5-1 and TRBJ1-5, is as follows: KAGVTQTPRYLIKTRGQQVTLSCSPISGHRSVSWYQQTPGQGLQFLFEYFSETQRNKGNFPGRFSGRQFSNSRSEMNVSTLELGDSALYLCASSSGWDNQPQHFGDGTRLSIL.

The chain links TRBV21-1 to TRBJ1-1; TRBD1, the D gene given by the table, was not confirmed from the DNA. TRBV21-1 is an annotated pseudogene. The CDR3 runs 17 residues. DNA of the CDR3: TGTGCCAGCAGCAAAGGGCGACGGGCAGGGATGAACACTGAAGCTTTCTTT. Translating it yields CASSKGRRAGMNTEAFF.

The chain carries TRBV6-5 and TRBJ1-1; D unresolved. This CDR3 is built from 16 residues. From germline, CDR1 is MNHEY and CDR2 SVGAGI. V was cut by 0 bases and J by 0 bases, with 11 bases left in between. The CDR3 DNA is TGTGCCAGCAGTTACTCGAGAAGGGCCATGAACACTGAAGCTTTCTTT. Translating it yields CASSYSRRAMNTEAFF.

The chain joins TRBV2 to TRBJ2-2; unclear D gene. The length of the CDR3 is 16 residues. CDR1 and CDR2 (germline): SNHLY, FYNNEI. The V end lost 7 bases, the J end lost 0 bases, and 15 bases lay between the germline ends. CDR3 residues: CASIRLGDSNTGELFF. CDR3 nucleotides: TGTGCCAGCATTCGTCTTGGGGATTCGAACACCGGGGAGCTGTTTTTT. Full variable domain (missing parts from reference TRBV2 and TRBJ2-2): EPEVTQTPSHQVTQMGQEVILRCVPISNHLYFYWYRQILGQKVEFLVSFYNNEISEKSEIFDDQFSVERPDGSNFTLKIRSTKLEDSAMYFCASIRLGDSNTGELFFGEGSRLTVL.

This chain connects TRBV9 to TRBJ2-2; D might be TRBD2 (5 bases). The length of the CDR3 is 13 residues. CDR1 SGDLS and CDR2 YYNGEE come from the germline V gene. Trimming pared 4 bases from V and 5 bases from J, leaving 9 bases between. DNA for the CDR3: TGTGCCAGCAGCCCTAGGGAGACCGGGGAGCTGTTTTTT. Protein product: CASSPRETGELFF.

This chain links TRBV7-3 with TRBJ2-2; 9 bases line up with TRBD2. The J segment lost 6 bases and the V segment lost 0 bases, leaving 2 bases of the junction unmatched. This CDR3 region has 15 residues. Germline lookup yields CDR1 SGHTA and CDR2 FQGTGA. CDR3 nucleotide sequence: TGTGCCAGCAGCTTAACGGCGGGGGGGCCCGGGGAGCTGTTTTTT. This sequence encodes CASSLTAGGPGELFF.

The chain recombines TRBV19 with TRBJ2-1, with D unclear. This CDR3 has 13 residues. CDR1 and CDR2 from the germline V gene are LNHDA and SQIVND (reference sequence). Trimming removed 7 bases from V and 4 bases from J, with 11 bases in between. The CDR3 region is CASKARAYNEQFF. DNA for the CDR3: TGTGCCAGTAAAGCTAGGGCATACAATGAGCAGTTCTTC.

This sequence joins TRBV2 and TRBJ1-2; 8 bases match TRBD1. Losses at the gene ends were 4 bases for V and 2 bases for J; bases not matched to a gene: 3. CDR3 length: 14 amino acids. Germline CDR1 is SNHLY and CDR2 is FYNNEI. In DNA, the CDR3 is TGTGCCAGCAGTGGTCAGGGGGCGAACTATGGCTACACCTTC. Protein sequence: CASSGQGANYGYTF.

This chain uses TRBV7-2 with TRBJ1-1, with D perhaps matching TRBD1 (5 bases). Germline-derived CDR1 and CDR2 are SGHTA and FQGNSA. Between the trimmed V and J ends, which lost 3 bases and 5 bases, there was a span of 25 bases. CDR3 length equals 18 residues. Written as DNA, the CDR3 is TGTGCCAGCAGCTTTCATTTCGCAGGGCAGAAAAGGGGTACTGAAGCTTTCTTT. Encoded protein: CASSFHFAGQKRGTEAFF.

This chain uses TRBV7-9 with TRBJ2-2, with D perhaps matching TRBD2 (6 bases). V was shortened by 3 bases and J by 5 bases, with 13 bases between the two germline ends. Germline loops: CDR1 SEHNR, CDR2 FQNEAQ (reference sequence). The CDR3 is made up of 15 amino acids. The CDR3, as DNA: TGTGCCAGCAGCTTTCCGCGGGGCGGGACCGGGGAGCTGTTTTTT. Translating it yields CASSFPRGGTGELFF.

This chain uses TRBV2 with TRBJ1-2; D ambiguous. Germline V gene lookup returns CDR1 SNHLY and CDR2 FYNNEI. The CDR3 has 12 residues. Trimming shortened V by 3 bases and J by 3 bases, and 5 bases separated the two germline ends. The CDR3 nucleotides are TGTGCCAGCAGTGAGGTCCACTATGGCTACACCTTC. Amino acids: CASSEVHYGYTF.

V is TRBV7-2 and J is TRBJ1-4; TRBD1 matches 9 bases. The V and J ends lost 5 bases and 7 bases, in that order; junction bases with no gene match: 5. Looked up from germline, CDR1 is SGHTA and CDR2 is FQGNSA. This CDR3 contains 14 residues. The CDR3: CASSQQGAGEKLFF. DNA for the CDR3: TGTGCCAGCAGCCAACAGGGGGCTGGTGAAAAACTGTTTTTT.

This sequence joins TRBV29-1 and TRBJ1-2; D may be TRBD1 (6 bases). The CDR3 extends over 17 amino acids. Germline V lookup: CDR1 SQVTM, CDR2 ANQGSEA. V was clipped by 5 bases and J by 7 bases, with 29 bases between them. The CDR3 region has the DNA TGCAGCGTTCCCCTAGGACAGTCCGGGAAGTTGGGGACTGGCTACACCTTC. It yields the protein CSVPLGQSGKLGTGYTF.

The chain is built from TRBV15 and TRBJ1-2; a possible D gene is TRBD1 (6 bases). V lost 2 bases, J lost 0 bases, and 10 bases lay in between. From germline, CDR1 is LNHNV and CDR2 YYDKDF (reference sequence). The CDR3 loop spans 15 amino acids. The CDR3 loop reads CATSRIRDTNYGYTF. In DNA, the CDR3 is TGTGCCACCAGCAGAATCCGGGACACTAACTATGGCTACACCTTC.

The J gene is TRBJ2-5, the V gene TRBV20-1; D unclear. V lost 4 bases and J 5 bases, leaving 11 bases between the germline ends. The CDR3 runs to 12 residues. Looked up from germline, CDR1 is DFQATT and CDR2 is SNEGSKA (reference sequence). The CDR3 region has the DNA TGCAGTGCTAAGTCTAAGAGGGAGACCCAGTACTTC. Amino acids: CSAKSKRETQYF.